This section outlines one T cell receptor beta chain sequence together with its context. The antigen is undetermined. Its ends do not fully match the called genes, so a read error is possible. The CDR3 totals 12 residues. Germline values: CDR1 MNHNS, CDR2 SASEGT. These data are taken from a study of shared clonotypes between healthy human individuals. Overall study context: Used for every donor were three CD4 naive, three CD4 memory, two CD8 naive and one CD8 memory plate.

Generated by immunoSEQ multiplex PCR, the TCRdb table keeps only in-frame clones and is missing some. The sample shows 1.6 million or so clones, around 98.5% of them seen only once. Donors comprised only Caucasian adults living in Nashville, Tennessee. The study's findings and limits: Naive subsets generally had larger estimated richness than memory subsets.

The sequenced material came from naive CD4+ T cells sorted from blood. Subset: CD45RA+ positively selected. This TCR was recovered from a man aged 25 to 45 in good health. The chain couples TRBV6-1 to TRBJ1-1, with D possibly matching TRBD1 (5 bases). The CDR3 sequence is CASSEAIPGTRF. DNA of the CDR3: TGTGCCAGCAGTGAAGCTATTCCGGGGACCCGATTT.